The source of this T cell receptor beta chain is a study of regulatory and conventional T cells in RAG deficiency. Study-wide points: RAG-deficient patients showed markedly lower Shannon entropy and higher Simpson indices than control T-cell subsets. Omenn patients showed >80% Treg-Tconv overlap and shorter CDR3 lengths.

The repertoire was sequenced with immunoSEQ multiplex PCR; TCRdb's copy has only in-frame clones and lacks some. The table has about 12,000 clones, roughly 94% seen once. The germline gives CDR1 MNHEY, CDR2 SVGAGI. This CDR3 contains 13 residues. Trimming took off 2 bases at V and 1 base at J, with 5 bases between the two ends. In the case of this clone: Its target is not known.

The sorted regulatory T cells were CD4+, CD25-high and CD127-low, with genomic DNA sequenced. These same data were also listed under a study on regulatory T cells. From that paper: Amplification used 52 TRBV primers and 13 TRBJ primers.

The clonotype originates from a human donor in good health. This chain uses TRBV6-5 with TRBJ1-2, with D unresolved. Sequencing used CD127- CD25+ CD4+ Tregs sorted from blood. The CDR3 DNA sequence: TGTGCCAGCAGTTACAGCGGTAACTATGGCTACACCTTC. This gives the protein CASSYSGNYGYTF.